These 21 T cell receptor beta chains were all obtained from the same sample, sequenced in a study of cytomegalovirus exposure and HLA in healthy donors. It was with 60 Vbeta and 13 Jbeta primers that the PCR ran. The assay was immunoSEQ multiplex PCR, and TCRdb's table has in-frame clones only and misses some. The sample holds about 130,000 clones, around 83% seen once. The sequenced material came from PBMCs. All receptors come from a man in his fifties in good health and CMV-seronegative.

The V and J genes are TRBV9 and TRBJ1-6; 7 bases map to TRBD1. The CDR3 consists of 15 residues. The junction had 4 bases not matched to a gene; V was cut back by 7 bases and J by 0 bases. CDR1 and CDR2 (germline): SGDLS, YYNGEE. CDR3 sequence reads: CASRGTDSYNSPLHF. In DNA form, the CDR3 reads TGTGCCAGCCGAGGGACAGACTCCTATAATTCACCCCTCCACTTT.

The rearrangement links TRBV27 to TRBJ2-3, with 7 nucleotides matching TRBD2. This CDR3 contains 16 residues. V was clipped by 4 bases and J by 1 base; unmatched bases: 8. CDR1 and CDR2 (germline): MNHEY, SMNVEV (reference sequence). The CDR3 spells CASSSLGLGRTDTQYF. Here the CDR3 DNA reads TGTGCCAGCAGTTCATTAGGACTAGGCCGCACAGATACGCAGTATTTT.

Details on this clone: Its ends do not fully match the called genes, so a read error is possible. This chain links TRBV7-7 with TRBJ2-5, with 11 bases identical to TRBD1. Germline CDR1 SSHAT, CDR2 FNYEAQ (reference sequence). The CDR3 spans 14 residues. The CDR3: CASSRTGGGKTQYF. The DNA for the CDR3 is TGTGCTAGCAGCCGGACAGGGGGCGGGAAGACCCAGTACTTC.

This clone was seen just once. CDR3 bases: TGTGCCAGTAGTATGGGACAGGGCCTCTGGCCCGAGCGCTACACCTTC. Encoded protein: CASSMGQGLWPERYTF. The chain carries TRBV19 and TRBJ1-2, with 9 bases identical to TRBD1. Germline CDR1 and CDR2: LNHDA and SQIVND (reference sequence). The CDR3 is 16 amino acids. The ends lost 3 bases at V and 9 bases at J; junction bases unmatched: 14.

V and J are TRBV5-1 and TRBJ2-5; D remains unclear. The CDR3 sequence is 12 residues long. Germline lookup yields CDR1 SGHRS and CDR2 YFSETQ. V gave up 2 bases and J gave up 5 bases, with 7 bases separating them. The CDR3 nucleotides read TGCGCCAGCAGCTTACCTACGGAGACCCAGTACTTC. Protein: CASSLPTETQYF.

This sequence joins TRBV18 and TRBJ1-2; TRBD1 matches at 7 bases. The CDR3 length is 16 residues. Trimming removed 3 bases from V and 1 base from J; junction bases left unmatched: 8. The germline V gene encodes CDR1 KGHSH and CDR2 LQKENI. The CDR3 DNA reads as TGTGCCAGCTCACCGGGACAGACGCTATTTAACTATGGCTACACCTTC. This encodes CASSPGQTLFNYGYTF.

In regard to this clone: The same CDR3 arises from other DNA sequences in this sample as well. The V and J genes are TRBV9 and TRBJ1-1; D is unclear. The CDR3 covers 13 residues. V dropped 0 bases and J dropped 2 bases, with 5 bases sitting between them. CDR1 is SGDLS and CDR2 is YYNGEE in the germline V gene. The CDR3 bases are TGTGCCAGCAGCGTAGCGGTAAACACTGAAGCTTTCTTT. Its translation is CASSVAVNTEAFF.

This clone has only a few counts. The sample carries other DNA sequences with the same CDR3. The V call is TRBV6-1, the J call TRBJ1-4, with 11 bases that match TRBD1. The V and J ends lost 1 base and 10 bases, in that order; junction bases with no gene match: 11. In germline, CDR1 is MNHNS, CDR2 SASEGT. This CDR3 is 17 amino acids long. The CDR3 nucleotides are TGTGCCAGCAGTGAAGGTGTCCCCGGACAGGGGGCGGGAAAACTGTTTTTT. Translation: CASSEGVPGQGAGKLFF.

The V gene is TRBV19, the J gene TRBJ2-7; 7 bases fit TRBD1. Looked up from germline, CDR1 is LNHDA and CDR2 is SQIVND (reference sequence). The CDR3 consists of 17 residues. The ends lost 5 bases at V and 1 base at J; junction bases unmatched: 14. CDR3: CASSSLRQGRSSYEQYF. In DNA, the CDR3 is TGTGCCAGTAGTTCCCTCCGACAGGGCAGATCATCCTACGAGCAGTACTTC.

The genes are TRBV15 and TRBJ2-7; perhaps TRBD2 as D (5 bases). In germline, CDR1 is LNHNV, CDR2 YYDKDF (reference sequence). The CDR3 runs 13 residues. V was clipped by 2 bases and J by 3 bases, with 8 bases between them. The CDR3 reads CATSRPGNYEQYF. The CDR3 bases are TGTGCCACCAGCAGACCCGGGAACTACGAGCAGTACTTC.

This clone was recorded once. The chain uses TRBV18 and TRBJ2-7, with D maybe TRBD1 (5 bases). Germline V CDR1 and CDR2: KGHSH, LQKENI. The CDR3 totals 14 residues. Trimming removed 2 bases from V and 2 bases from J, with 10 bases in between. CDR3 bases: TGTGCCAGCTCACCAGACAGCGAAACCTACGAGCAGTACTTC. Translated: CASSPDSETYEQYF.

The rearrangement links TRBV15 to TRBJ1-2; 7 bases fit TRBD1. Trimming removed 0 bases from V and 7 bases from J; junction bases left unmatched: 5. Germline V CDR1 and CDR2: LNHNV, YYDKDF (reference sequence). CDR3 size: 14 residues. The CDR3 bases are TGTGCCACCAGCAGAGAAGGACAGGCCGGTGGCTACACCTTC. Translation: CATSREGQAGGYTF.

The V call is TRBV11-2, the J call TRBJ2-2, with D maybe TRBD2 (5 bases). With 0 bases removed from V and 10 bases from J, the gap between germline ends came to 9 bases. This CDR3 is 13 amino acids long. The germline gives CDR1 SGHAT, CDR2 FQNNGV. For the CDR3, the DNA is TGTGCCAGCAGCTTAGAGAGGGTTGCGGAGCTGTTTTTT. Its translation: CASSLERVAELFF.

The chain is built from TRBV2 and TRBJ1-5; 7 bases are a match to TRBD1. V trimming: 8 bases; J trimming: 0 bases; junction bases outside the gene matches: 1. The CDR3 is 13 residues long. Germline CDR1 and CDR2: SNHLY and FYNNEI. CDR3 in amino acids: CASDRDSNQPQHF. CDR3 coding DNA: TGTGCCAGCGACAGGGATAGCAATCAGCCCCAGCATTTT.

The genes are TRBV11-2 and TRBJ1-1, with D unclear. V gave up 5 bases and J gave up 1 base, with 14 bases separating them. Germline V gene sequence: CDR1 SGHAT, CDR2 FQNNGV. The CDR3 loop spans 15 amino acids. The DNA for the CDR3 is TGTGCCAGCAGCCCGCTCCGTGGGCGGAACACTGAAGCTTTCTTT. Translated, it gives CASSPLRGRNTEAFF. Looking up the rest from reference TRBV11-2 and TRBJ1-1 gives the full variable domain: EAGVAQSPRYKIIEKRQSVAFWCNPISGHATLYWYQQILGQGPKLLIQFQNNGVVDDSQLPKDRFSAERLKGVDSTLKIQPAKLEDSAVYLCASSPLRGRNTEAFFGQGTRLTVV.

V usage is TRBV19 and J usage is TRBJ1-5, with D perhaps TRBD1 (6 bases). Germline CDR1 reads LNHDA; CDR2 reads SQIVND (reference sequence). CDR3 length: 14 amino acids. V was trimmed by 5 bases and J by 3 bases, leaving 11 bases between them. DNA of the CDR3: TGTGCCAGTAGTTACCGGGACACCAATCAGCCCCAGCATTTT. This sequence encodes CASSYRDTNQPQHF.

This CDR3 is CATRTSPRVDTQYF. CDR3 in DNA: TGTGCCACACGGACCTCTCCCAGGGTAGATACGCAGTATTTT. The rearrangement joins TRBV6-1 to TRBJ2-3, with D perhaps matching TRBD1 (5 bases). With 10 bases removed from V and 5 bases from J, the gap between germline ends came to 19 bases. Germline V CDR1 and CDR2: MNHNS, SASEGT. This CDR3 is built from 14 residues.

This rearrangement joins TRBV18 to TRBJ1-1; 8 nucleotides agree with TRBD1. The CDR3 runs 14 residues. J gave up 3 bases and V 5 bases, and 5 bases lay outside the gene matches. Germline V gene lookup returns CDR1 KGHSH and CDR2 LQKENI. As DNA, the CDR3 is TGTGCCAGCTCAGGGGACAGGAGCTACACTGAAGCTTTCTTT. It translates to CASSGDRSYTEAFF.

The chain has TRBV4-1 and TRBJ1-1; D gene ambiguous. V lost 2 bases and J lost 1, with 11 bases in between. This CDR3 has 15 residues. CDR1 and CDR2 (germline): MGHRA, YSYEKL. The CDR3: CASSQPLAGNTEAFF. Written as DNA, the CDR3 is TGCGCCAGCAGCCAACCCCTTGCGGGGAACACTGAAGCTTTCTTT.

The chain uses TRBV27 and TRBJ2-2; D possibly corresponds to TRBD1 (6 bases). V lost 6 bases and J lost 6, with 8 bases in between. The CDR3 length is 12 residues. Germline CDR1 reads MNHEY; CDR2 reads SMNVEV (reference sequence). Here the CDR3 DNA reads TGTGCCAGCAGACACAGGGCCGGGGAGCTGTTTTTT. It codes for CASRHRAGELFF.

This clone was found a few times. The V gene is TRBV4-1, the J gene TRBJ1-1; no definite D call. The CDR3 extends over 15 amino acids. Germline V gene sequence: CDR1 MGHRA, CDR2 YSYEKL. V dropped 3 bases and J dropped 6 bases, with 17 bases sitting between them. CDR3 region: CASSHRFPPNSEAFF. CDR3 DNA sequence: TGCGCCAGCAGCCACCGGTTCCCTCCCAATTCTGAAGCTTTCTTT.